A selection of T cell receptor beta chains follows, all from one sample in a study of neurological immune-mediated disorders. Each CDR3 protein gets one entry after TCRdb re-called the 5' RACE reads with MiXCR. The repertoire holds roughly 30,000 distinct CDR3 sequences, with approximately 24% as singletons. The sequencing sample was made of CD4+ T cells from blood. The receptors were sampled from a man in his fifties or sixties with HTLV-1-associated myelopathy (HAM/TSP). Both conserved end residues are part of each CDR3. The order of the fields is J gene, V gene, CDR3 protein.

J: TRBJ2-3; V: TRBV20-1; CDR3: CSADIGQDTDTQYF
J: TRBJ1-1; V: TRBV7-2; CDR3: CASSLRGANTEAFF
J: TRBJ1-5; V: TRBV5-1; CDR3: CASSLAGGDNQPQHF
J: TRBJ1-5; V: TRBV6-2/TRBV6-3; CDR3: CASSYPTGGFSVVSPQHF
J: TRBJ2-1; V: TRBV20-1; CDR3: CSARSGGRQFF
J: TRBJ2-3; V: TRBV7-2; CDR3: CASSQSLLSTDTQYF
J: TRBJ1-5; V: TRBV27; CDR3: CASSLTGSWSNQPQHF
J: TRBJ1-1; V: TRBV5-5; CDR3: CASSLGMNTEAFF
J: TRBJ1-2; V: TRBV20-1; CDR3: CSARAQTGVYYGYTF
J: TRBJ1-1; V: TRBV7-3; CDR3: CASSKGGITEAFF
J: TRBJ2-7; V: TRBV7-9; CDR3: CASSLVGGTASYEQYF
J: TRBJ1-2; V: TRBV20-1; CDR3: CSASPGGARGYGYTF
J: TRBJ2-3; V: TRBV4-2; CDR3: CASSQGPGTSGGGRTDTQYF
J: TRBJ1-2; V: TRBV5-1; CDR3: CASSPDGLYGYTF
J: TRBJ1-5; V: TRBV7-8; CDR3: CASSFRAGGQPQHF
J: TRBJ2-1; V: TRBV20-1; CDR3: CSAATSGGFNEQFF
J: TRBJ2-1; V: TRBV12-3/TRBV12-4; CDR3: CASSLPQGNNEQFF